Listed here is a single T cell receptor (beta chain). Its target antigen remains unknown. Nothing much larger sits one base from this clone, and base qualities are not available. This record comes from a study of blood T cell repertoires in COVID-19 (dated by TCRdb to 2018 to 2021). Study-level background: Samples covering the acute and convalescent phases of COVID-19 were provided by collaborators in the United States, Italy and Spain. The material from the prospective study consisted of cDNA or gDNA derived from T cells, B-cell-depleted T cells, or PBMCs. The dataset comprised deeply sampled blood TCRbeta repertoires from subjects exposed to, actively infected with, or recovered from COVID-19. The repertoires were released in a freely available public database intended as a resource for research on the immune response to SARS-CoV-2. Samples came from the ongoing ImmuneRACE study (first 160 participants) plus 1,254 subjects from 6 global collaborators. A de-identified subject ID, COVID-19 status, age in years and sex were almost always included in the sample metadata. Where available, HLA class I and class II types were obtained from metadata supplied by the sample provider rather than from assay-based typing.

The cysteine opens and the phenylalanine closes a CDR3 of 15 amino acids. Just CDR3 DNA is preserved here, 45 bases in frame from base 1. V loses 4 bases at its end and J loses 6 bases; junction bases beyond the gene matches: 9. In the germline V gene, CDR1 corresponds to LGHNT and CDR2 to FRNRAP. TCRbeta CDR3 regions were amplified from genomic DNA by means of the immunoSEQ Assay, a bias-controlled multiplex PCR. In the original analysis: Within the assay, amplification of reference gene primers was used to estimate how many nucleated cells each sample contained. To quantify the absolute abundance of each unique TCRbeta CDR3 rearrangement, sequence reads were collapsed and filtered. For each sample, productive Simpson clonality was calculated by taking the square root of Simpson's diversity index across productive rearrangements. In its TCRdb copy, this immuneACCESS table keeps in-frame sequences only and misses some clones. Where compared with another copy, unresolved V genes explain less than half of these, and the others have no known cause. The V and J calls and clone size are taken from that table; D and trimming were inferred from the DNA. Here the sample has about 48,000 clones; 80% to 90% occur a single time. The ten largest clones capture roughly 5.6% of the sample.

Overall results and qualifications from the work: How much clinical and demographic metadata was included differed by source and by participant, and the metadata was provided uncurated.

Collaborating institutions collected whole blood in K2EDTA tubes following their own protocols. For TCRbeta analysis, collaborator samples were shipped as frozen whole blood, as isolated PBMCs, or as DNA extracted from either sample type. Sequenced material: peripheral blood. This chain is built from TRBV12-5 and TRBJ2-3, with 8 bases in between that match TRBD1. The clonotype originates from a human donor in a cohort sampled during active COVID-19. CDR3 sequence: CASGSPGQVGDTQYF. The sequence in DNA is TGTGCTAGTGGTTCGCCGGGACAGGTTGGGGATACGCAGTATTTT.